The 6 T cell receptor beta chains listed next were all sequenced from one sample in a study of beta chain features in type 1 diabetes. The whole isolated RNA underwent reverse transcription, so sequencing captured expressed TCRB transcripts. Clones were sequenced by immunoSEQ multiplex PCR, and TCRdb holds only the in-frame ones, with some missing. The repertoire includes about 260,000 clones, around 65% of them detected once, and approximately 0.053% sits in the top ten. Material: naive CD4+ T cells from blood. These receptors originate from a man aged 25 to 40 in good health.

The V and J genes are TRBV14 and TRBJ2-7, with TRBD2 matching 9 bases. CDR1 SGHDN and CDR2 FVKESK come from the germline V gene. The CDR3 consists of 16 residues. With 0 bases clipped from V and 4 bases from J, the junction kept 7 bases outside the gene matches. This chain's CDR3 is CASSQDGASGEYEQYF. The CDR3 DNA follows: TGTGCCAGCAGCCAAGATGGGGCTAGCGGGGAGTACGAGCAGTACTTC.

This sequence joins TRBV27 and TRBJ2-5; no clear D. In germline, CDR1 is MNHEY, CDR2 SMNVEV (reference sequence). V shed 5 bases and J shed 7 bases, with 14 bases lying between them. The CDR3 loop spans 13 amino acids. The DNA for the CDR3 is TGTGCCAGCAGTCCTACTGGCACCGGGACCCAGTACTTC. It is translated as CASSPTGTGTQYF.

This rearrangement joins TRBV5-1 to TRBJ2-3; D is perhaps TRBD1 or TRBD2 (6 bases each). This CDR3 has 15 residues. Between the trimmed V and J ends, which lost 4 bases and 1 base, there was a span of 13 bases. CDR1 and CDR2 (germline): SGHRS, YFSETQ. CDR3 sequence (DNA): TGCGCCAGCAGCCCGGGGGACACCGGCACAGATACGCAGTATTTT. Protein product: CASSPGDTGTDTQYF.

This clone was observed once. V is TRBV18 and J is TRBJ2-3, with 7 nucleotides matching TRBD2. The CDR3 is 15 residues long. Looked up from germline, CDR1 is KGHSH and CDR2 is LQKENI. V lost 3 bases to trimming and J lost 4 bases; unmatched junction nucleotides: 7. The CDR3 protein is CASSPGLGEADTQYF. CDR3 sequence (DNA): TGTGCCAGCTCACCTGGACTAGGAGAGGCAGATACGCAGTATTTT. Complete variable domain (other parts from reference TRBV18 and TRBJ2-3): NAGVMQNPRHLVRRRGQEARLRCSPMKGHSHVYWYRQLPEEGLKFMVYLQKENIIDESGMPKERFSAEFPKEGPSILRIQQVVRGDSAAYFCASSPGLGEADTQYFGPGTRLTVL.

The V and J genes are TRBV10-3 and TRBJ2-7; 9 bases line up with TRBD2. The germline CDR1 and CDR2 sequences are ENHRY and SYGVKD. The ends lost 3 bases at V and 2 bases at J; junction bases unmatched: 8. CDR3 size: 16 residues. CDR3 amino acids: CAISDTTSGYTYEQYF. For the CDR3, the DNA is TGTGCCATCAGTGATACGACTAGCGGCTACACCTACGAGCAGTACTTC.

Turning to this clone: Other DNA sequences in the same sample also yield this CDR3. The chain has TRBV29-1 and TRBJ2-7; perhaps D is TRBD1 or TRBD2 (6 bases each). V gave up 4 bases and J gave up 4 bases, with 8 bases separating them. There are 11 residues in the CDR3. The germline gives CDR1 SQVTM, CDR2 ANQGSEA. CDR3 sequence (DNA): TGCAGCGTTGGAGGGGGGTACGAGCAGTACTTC. Translation: CSVGGGYEQYF.